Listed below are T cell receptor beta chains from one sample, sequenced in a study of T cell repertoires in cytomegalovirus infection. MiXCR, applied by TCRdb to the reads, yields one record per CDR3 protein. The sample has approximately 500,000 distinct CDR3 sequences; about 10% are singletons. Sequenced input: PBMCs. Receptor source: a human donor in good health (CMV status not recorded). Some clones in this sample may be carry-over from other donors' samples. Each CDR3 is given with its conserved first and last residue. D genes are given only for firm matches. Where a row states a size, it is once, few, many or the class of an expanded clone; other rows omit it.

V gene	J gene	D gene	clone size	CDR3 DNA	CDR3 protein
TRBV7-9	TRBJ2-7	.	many	TGTGCCAGCAGCTTAGTGGGTCAATCCTACGAGCAGTACTTC	CASSLVGQSYEQYF
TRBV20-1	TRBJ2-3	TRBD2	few	TGCAGTGCCACGACTAGCGGGGGGTCCCTAAGCACAGATACGCAGTATTTT	CSATTSGGSLSTDTQYF
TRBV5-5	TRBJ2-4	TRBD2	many	TGTGCCAGCAGCCGGGGGGGGGGCGAAAACATTCAGTACTTC	CASSRGGGENIQYF
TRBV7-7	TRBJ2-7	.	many	TGTGCCAGCAGCTTCTCAGGGAGCGACGAGCAGTACTTC	CASSFSGSDEQYF
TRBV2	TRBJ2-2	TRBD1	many	TGTGCCAGCAGGGGAGACAGGGCCGGCACCGGGGAGCTGTTTTTT	CASRGDRAGTGELFF
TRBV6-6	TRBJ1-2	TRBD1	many	TGTGCCAGCAGTTACTCGAAGGGGGCAAGTGGCTACACCTTC	CASSYSKGASGYTF
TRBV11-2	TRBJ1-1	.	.	TGTGCCAGCAGCTTATCGGGGGGGCTCAGGACTGAAGCTTTCTTT	CASSLSGGLRTEAFF
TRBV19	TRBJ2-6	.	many	TGTGCCAGTAGCCGGTCGGGGCTGTTGTCTGGGGCCAACGTCCTGACTTTC	CASSRSGLLSGANVLTF
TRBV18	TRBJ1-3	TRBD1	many	TGTGCCAGCTCACCACTCACAGGGGGAAGAGTTGGAAACACCATATATTTT	CASSPLTGGRVGNTIYF
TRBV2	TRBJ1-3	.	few	TGTGCCACGGGCTCTGGAAACACCATATATTTT	CATGSGNTIYF
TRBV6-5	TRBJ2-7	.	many	TGTGCCAGCAGTTACTCCTCGGGGAGCTCCTACGAGCAGTACTTC	CASSYSSGSSYEQYF
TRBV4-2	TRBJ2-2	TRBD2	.	TGTGCCAGCAGCCAAGATCTAGCGGGAGGGCCTACGAACACCGGGGAGCTGTTTTTT	CASSQDLAGGPTNTGELFF
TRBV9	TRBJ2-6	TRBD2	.	TGTGCCAGCAGCGCCGGGACTAGCGGGCAAAGCTCTGGGGCCAACGTCCTGACTTTC	CASSAGTSGQSSGANVLTF
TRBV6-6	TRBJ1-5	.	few	TGTGCCAGCAGTACGGGAGGAAACAATCAGCCCCAGCATTTT	CASSTGGNNQPQHF
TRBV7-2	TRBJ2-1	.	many	TGTGCCAGCAGCTTAGTGGGAGGGGCCACCGGGACAGAGCAGTTCTTC	CASSLVGGATGTEQFF
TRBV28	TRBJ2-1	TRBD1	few	TGTGCCAGCAGGCCAGGGGGTCTCCGGAATGAGCAGTTCTTC	CASRPGGLRNEQFF
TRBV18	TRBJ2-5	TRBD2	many	TGTGCCAGCTCACCAGGGACTAGCGGGATTACAACGCTGGCCCAGTACTTC	CASSPGTSGITTLAQYF
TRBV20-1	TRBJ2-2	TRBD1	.	TGCAGTGCCGGACAGGGGACCGGGGAGCTGTTTTTT	CSAGQGTGELFF
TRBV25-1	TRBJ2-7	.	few	TGTGCCAGCAGTGAAGACACATCATACGAGCAGTACTTC	CASSEDTSYEQYF
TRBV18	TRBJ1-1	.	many	TGTGCCAGCTCACCCGACAGAAAGGAAGCTTTCTTT	CASSPDRKEAFF
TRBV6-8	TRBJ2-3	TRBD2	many	TGTGCCAGCAGTTCTAGCGGGAGAGGGAAAAGCACAGATACGCAGTATTTT	CASSSSGRGKSTDTQYF
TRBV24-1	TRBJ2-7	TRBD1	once	TGTGCCACCAGTGATCCCGGACAGGGATCCTACGAGCAGTACTTC	CATSDPGQGSYEQYF
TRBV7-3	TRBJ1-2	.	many	TGTGCCAGCAGAGATGGGGGGTATGGCTACACCTTC	CASRDGGYGYTF
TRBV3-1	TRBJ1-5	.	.	TGTGCCAGCAGCCCCTACAGGGACGGGCAGCCCCAGCATTTT	CASSPYRDGQPQHF
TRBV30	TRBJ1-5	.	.	TGTGCCTGGTCGTCAGGGCCCCATCAGCCCCAGCATTTT	CAWSSGPHQPQHF
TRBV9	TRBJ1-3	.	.	TGTGCCAGCAGCGTAGATAACGGAAACACCATATATTTT	CASSVDNGNTIYF
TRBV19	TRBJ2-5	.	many	TGTGCCAGTAGCCCATCCGTGAGGGAAGAGACCCAGTACTTC	CASSPSVREETQYF
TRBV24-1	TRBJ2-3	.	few	TGTGCCACCAGTGATGTCAGGGGGGAGGCGTATTTT	CATSDVRGEAYF
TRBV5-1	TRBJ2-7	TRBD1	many	TGCGCCAGCAGCTTGGCCAGGTGGGGACAGGGAAACGAGCAGTACTTC	CASSLARWGQGNEQYF